This TCR beta chain was found in a study of beta chain features in type 1 diabetes. Study overall: Sorted cells, roughly 100,000,000 in number, were examined across all samples. Whole-study findings and limits: The study notes PCR might favor shorter templates equally in patients and controls. Patients' naive, central memory and regulatory TCRB repertoires appeared more alike than those of healthy donors.

On this clone: The target antigen is unknown.

Isolated RNA was reverse transcribed in full, so expressed TCRB transcripts were sequenced. Read counts averaged around 3.5 million for samples of naive, central memory and regulatory T cells. Repertoires were generated with immunoSEQ multiplex PCR, while TCRdb's copy carries only in-frame clones and drops some. In the table there are around 300,000 clones, 8% of which are singletons. Sequencing used central memory CD4+ T cells from blood. The sequence was collected from a woman under 30 in good health.

The CDR3 spells CASSLLSSIKVEDTQYF. The CDR3 DNA is TGTGCCAGCAGCTTGTTATCCTCGATCAAGGTGGAGGATACGCAGTATTTT. The genes are TRBV11-1 and TRBJ2-3, with D uncertain. The germline CDR1 and CDR2 sequences are SGHAT and FQDESV (reference sequence). With 3 bases removed from V and 6 bases from J, the gap between germline ends came to 22 bases. The CDR3 is made up of 17 amino acids.